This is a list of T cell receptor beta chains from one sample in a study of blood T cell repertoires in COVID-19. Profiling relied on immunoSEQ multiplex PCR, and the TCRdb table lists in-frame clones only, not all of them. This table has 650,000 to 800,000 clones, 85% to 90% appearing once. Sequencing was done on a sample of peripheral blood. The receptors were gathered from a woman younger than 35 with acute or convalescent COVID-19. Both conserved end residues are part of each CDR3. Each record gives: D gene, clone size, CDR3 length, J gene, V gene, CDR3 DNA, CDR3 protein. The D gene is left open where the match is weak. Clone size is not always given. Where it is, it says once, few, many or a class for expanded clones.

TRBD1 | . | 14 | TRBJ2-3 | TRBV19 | TGTGCCAGCCGCCGGGACAGGGGCACAGATACGCAGTATTTT | CASRRDRGTDTQYF
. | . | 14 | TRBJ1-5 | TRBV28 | TGTGCCAGCAGTGGAACCCGTACCCGGGAGCCCCAGCATTTT | CASSGTRTREPQHF
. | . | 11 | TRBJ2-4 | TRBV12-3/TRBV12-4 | TGTGCCAGCAGTTTTGCGACAATTCAGTACTTC | CASSFATIQYF
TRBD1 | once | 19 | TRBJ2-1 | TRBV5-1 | TGCGCCAGCAGCTTGGTGGACAGGGGGACTTTGGGCTCCTACAATGAGCAGTTCTTC | CASSLVDRGTLGSYNEQFF
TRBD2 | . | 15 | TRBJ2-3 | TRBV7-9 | TGTGCCAGCAGCCTGGCCGGCGGGGGGCTAGATACGCAGTATTTT | CASSLAGGGLDTQYF
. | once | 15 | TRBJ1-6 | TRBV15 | TGTGCCACCACCCCCTCCGGGGACTATAATTCACCCCTCCACTTT | CATTPSGDYNSPLHF
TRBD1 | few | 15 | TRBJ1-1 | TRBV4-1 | TGCGCCAGCAGCCAAGCGAGGGGGCGCGTGGCTGAAGCTTTCTTT | CASSQARGRVAEAFF
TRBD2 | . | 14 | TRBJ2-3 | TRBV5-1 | TGCGCCAGCAGCTGGGACTACCCGAGAGATACGCAGTATTTT | CASSWDYPRDTQYF
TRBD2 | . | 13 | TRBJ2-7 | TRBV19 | TGTGCCAGTAGTATCCGGCGGGGGGACGAGCAGTACTTC | CASSIRRGDEQYF
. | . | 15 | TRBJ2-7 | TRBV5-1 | TGCGCCAGCAAGAGGGTTTTTACAGGGTTCGACGAGCAGTACTTC | CASKRVFTGFDEQYF
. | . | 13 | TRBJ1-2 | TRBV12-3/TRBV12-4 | TGTGCCAGCAGTTTAGGGCCCAACTATGGCTACACCTTC | CASSLGPNYGYTF
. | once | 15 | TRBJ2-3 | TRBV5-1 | TGCGCCAGCAGCCTAGTAGCCACTAGCACAGATACGCAGTATTTT | CASSLVATSTDTQYF
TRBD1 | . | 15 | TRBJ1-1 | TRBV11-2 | TGTGCCAGCATCCTATCGACAGGGGGAAACACTGAAGCTTTCTTT | CASILSTGGNTEAFF
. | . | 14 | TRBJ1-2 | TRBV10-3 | TGTGCCATCAGTGTAAGGGGGTTTAACTATGGCTACACCTTC | CAISVRGFNYGYTF
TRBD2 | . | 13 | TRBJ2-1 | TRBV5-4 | TGTGCCAGCAGCCCAGCGGGGGACAATGAGCAGTTCTTC | CASSPAGDNEQFF
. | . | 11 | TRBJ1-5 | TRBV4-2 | TGTGCCAGCAGCCAAAAGAGGCCCCAGCATTTT | CASSQKRPQHF
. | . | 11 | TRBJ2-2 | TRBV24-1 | TGTGCCACCAGCGACACCGGGGAGCTGTTTTTT | CATSDTGELFF
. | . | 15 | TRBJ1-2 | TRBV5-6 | TGTGCCAGCAGCCCGCTTGCAGTCCAGAGGTATGGCTACACCTTC | CASSPLAVQRYGYTF
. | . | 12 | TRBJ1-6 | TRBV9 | TGTGCCAGCGGAAGCGACAGGATTCCCCTCCACTTT | CASGSDRIPLHF
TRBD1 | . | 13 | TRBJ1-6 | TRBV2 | TGTGCCAGCAGGGGGCAGGGGGTTTCACCCCTCCACTTT | CASRGQGVSPLHF
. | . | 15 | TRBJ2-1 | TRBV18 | TGTGCCAGCTCACTGGGGGCGGACTCAGGGGCTGAGCAGTTCTTC | CASSLGADSGAEQFF
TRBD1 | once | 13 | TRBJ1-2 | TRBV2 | TGTGCCAGCCGACAGGGGGCGTTTGGTGGCTACACCTTC | CASRQGAFGGYTF
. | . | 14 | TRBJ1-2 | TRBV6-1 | TGTGCCAGCAGTGAAGAAGGGGGGGCGCGGGGCTACACCTTC | CASSEEGGARGYTF
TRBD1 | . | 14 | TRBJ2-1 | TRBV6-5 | TGTGCCAGCAAAGGACAGGGGGCGCGCGGTGAGCAGTTCTTC | CASKGQGARGEQFF
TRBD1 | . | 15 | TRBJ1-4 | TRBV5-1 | TGCGCCAGCAGCTTGGGGGACAGGGAAACTGAAAAACTGTTTTTT | CASSLGDRETEKLFF
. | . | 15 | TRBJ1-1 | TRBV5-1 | TGCGCCAGCAGCTTGGCAGTCCGCTCGAACACTGAAGCTTTCTTT | CASSLAVRSNTEAFF
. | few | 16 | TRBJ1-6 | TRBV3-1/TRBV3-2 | TGTGCCAGCAGCCAAGATCCGGACAGCTTACGTTCACCCCTCCACTTT | CASSQDPDSLRSPLHF
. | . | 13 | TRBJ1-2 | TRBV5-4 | TGTGCCAGCAGCGACACCAATAACTATGGCTACACCTTC | CASSDTNNYGYTF
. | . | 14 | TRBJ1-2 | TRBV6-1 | TGTGCCAGCAGTGATGAATTCAGAGGCTATGGCTACACCTTC | CASSDEFRGYGYTF
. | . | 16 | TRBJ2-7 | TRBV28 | TGTGCCAGCGTTCCCCCCTCAGCGGGCGCAAGGTACGAGCAGTACTTC | CASVPPSAGARYEQYF
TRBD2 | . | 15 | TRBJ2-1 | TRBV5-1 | TGCGCCAGCAGCTTGAGCGGGGGTTCCTACAATGAGCAGTTCTTC | CASSLSGGSYNEQFF
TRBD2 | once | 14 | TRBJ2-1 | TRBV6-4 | TGTGCCAGCAGTGACGCTAGCGGTACTAATGAGCAGTTCTTC | CASSDASGTNEQFF
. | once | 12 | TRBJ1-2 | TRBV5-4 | TGTGCCAGCAGCCCGGACAGCATTGGCTACACCTTC | CASSPDSIGYTF
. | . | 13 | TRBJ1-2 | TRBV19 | TGTGCCAGTAGTATAGATCGATCGGATGGCTACACCTTC | CASSIDRSDGYTF
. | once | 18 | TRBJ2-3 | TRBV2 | TGTGCCAGCAGTGAATTGGATCAGGCTGCCCCTAGCACAGATACGCAGTATTTT | CASSELDQAAPSTDTQYF
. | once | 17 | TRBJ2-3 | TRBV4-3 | TGCGCCAGCAGCCAAGAACGGCTTCGCACGGAGACAGATACGCAGTATTTT | CASSQERLRTETDTQYF
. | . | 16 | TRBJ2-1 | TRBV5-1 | TGCGCCCGCAGCCCTATAATCCCCACCCAGGGGAATGAGCAGTTCTTC | CARSPIIPTQGNEQFF
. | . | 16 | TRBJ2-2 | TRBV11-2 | TGTGCCAGCAGCTCTGGCAAGGGAGGCGGCACCGGGGAGCTGTTTTTT | CASSSGKGGGTGELFF
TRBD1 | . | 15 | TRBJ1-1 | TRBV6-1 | TGTGCCAGCAGTGAAAGGACAGGGTCTTTGTGGGAAGCTTTCTTT | CASSERTGSLWEAFF
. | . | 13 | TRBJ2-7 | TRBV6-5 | TGTGCCAGCAGTCCCGGGACAAACTACGAGCAGTACTTC | CASSPGTNYEQYF
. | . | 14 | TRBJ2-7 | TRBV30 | TGTGCCTGGAGTGTTGAGCCCCGATTCTACGAGCAGTACTTC | CAWSVEPRFYEQYF
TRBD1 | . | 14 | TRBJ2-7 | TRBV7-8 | TGTGCCAGCATAGGAGGGACAGGGGCCTACGAGCAGTACTTC | CASIGGTGAYEQYF
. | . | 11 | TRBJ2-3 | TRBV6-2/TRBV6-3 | TGTGCCAGCAGCCGACAAGATACGCAGTATTTT | CASSRQDTQYF
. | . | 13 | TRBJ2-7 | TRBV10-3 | TGTGCCATGAAAGCCGCCCCGTCTTACGAGCAGTACTTC | CAMKAAPSYEQYF
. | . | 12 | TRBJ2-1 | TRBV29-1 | TGCAGCGTTGTTCAGGGGTCCAATGAGCAGTTCTTC | CSVVQGSNEQFF
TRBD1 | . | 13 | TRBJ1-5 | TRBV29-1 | TGCAGCGTGGGACAGGGGGCCAGTCAGCCCCAGCATTTT | CSVGQGASQPQHF